These 18 T cell receptor beta chains came from one sample sequenced in a study of blood T cell repertoires in COVID-19 (dated by TCRdb to 2020 to 2022). Library method: the immunoSEQ multiplex PCR assay. TCRdb limited this immuneACCESS table to in-frame rearrangements with V and J called. A share of clones is missing; checked studies link under half to unresolved V genes, and the rest is unexplained. For this sample the table gives some 200,000 clones, of which 70% to 80% were detected only once. Together, the top ten hold around 16% of the sample. The source material was PBMCs or T cells enriched from blood (not recorded which). These receptors were taken from a woman aged 45-59 years who had recovered from COVID-19.

The rearrangement links TRBV14 to TRBJ2-5; 10 nucleotides agree with TRBD2. This CDR3 contains 14 residues. The germline gives CDR1 SGHDN, CDR2 FVKESK. V shed 0 bases, J shed 9 bases, and the junction held 4 bases outside the gene matches. CDR3 coding DNA: TGTGCCAGCAGCCAAGATAGTCTAGCGGGAGCCCAGTACTTC. It is translated as CASSQDSLAGAQYF.

J is TRBJ1-4 and V is TRBV2; D unclear. Germline-derived CDR1 and CDR2 are SNHLY and FYNNEI. The CDR3 is 14 residues long. The V and J ends lost 7 bases and 0 bases respectively, with 9 bases between them. The CDR3 region is CASTWTPTNEKLFF. As DNA, the CDR3 is TGTGCCAGCACGTGGACTCCAACTAATGAAAAACTGTTTTTT.

The chain joins TRBV9 to TRBJ1-3; D perhaps matches TRBD1 (5 bases). This CDR3 is 16 amino acids long. Germline CDR1 is SGDLS and CDR2 is YYNGEE. V shed 0 bases and J shed 2 bases, with 12 bases lying between them. CDR3 coding DNA: TGTGCCAGCAGCGTAGACTACGGGGGGACTGGAAACACCATATATTTT. This gives the protein CASSVDYGGTGNTIYF.

The J gene is TRBJ1-5, the V gene TRBV30; 8 bases align to TRBD1. V shed 2 bases, J shed 2 bases, and the junction held 2 bases outside the gene matches. Germline values: CDR1 GTSNPN, CDR2 SVGIG (reference sequence). This CDR3 contains 14 residues. CDR3: CAWSLTGGNQPQHF. Written as DNA, the CDR3 is TGTGCCTGGAGTCTGACAGGGGGCAATCAGCCCCAGCATTTT.

V and J are TRBV10-1 and TRBJ2-1; D is perhaps TRBD1 (5 bases). The germline gives CDR1 WNHNN, CDR2 SYGVQD (reference sequence). This CDR3 region has 14 residues. V gave up 6 bases and J gave up 3 bases, with 12 bases separating them. The CDR3 is CASSPDINYNEQFF. The DNA for the CDR3 is TGCGCCAGCAGCCCGGACATCAACTACAATGAGCAGTTCTTC.

The chain is built from TRBV11-2 and TRBJ1-4; maybe TRBD1 (5 bases). Germline V gene lookup returns CDR1 SGHAT and CDR2 FQNNGV. The CDR3 totals 14 residues. Trimming removed 3 bases from V and 8 bases from J, with 13 bases in between. In DNA, the CDR3 is TGTGCCAGCAGCTTGGCCCGGAGGGGCGAAAAACTGTTTTTT. Protein product: CASSLARRGEKLFF.

A few counts support this clone. The CDR3 bases are TGTGCCAGCAGCCAAGCAGGGGGGAACTATGGCTACACCTTC. It codes for CASSQAGGNYGYTF. V is TRBV4-2 and J is TRBJ1-2, with 7 bases matching TRBD1. Germline CDR1 is LGHNA and CDR2 is YNFKEQ. This CDR3 has 14 amino acids. Trimming removed 1 base from V and 2 bases from J; junction bases left unmatched: 1.

The chain recombines TRBV7-9 with TRBJ2-1, with TRBD1 matching over 8 bases. This CDR3 has 16 amino acids. The germline CDR1 and CDR2 sequences are SEHNR and FQNEAQ (reference sequence). V shed 4 bases and J 3 bases; nucleotides not matched to a gene: 8. The CDR3 nucleotides read TGTGCCAGCAGCTCCGGACAGGGTTCGCGCTACAATGAGCAGTTCTTC. It encodes CASSSGQGSRYNEQFF.

The chain combines TRBV6-5 with TRBJ2-5; 8 bases align to TRBD2. Germline lookup yields CDR1 MNHEY and CDR2 SVGAGI. The CDR3 totals 15 residues. Unmatched junction bases numbered 3, after V lost 2 bases and J lost 1 base. This chain's CDR3 is CASSYRGLAQETQYF. As DNA, the CDR3 is TGTGCCAGCAGTTACCGCGGACTAGCCCAAGAGACCCAGTACTTC.

For the CDR3, the DNA is TGTGCCAGCAGCTCTGAGACTAGCCGGAACATTCAGTACTTC. Translated: CASSSETSRNIQYF. The V gene is TRBV11-1, the J gene TRBJ2-4; 7 bases map to TRBD2. The CDR3 is made up of 14 amino acids. V was pared by 4 bases and J by 7 bases, with 7 bases of the junction left unmatched. From germline, CDR1 is SGHAT and CDR2 FQDESV (reference sequence). The whole variable domain, filled in from reference TRBV11-1 and TRBJ2-4, reads EAEVAQSPRYKITEKSQAVAFWCDPISGHATLYWYRQILGQGPELLVQFQDESVVDDSQLPKDRFSAERLKGVDSTLKIQPAELGDSAMYLCASSSETSRNIQYFGAGTRLSVL.

The chain uses TRBV3-1 (or the pseudogene TRBV3-2) and TRBJ2-7; 10 positions agree with TRBD2. The CDR3 spans 16 residues. Germline V gene sequence: CDR1 LGHDT, CDR2 YNNKEL (reference sequence). Germline trimming cut 2 bases from V and 4 bases from J; bases unmatched to any gene: 8. This CDR3 reads CASSQSLAGARYEQYF. CDR3 coding DNA: TGTGCCAGCAGCCAAAGTCTAGCGGGAGCTCGGTACGAGCAGTACTTC.

The V gene is TRBV10-2, the J gene TRBJ1-4; no clear D gene. V lost 3 bases to trimming and J lost 0 bases, with 8 bases between them. This CDR3 contains 15 residues. The germline V gene encodes CDR1 WSHSY and CDR2 SAAADI. Here the CDR3 DNA reads TGCGCCAGCAGTGACAGGATTGCAACTAATGAAAAACTGTTTTTT. It is translated as CASSDRIATNEKLFF.

Turning to this clone: The junction differs from germline at one of its ends, possibly a read error. The J gene is TRBJ1-2, the V gene TRBV6-1; tentative D call: TRBD1 (5 bases). The CDR3 is 18 residues long. Germline V gene sequence: CDR1 MNHNS, CDR2 SASEGT. CDR3: CASREGSWVGGANYGYTF. The CDR3 DNA sequence: TGTGCCAGCAGGGAAGGGAGCTGGGTCGGGGGAGCTAACTATGGCTACACCTTC.

This clone was observed a single time. The rearrangement joins TRBV25-1 to TRBJ1-5; 7 nucleotides agree with TRBD1. The V and J ends lost 4 bases and 4 bases, in that order; junction bases with no gene match: 4. This CDR3 has 14 residues. The germline CDR1 and CDR2 sequences are MGHDK and SYGVNS. CDR3 loop: CASSGPRGNQPQHF. Written as DNA, the CDR3 is TGTGCCAGCAGTGGCCCCAGGGGGAATCAGCCCCAGCATTTT.

CDR3 amino acids: CASSGRMNTEAFF. CDR3 coding DNA: TGTGCCAGCAGTGGGAGGATGAACACTGAAGCTTTCTTT. The chain is built from TRBV28 and TRBJ1-1; D remains unclear. The germline gives CDR1 MDHEN, CDR2 SYDVKM. The CDR3 is 13 residues long. Trimming left V 5 bases short and J 0 bases short, with 7 bases between.

The chain couples TRBV6-5 to TRBJ2-1; 10 bases align to TRBD2. Germline V gene lookup returns CDR1 MNHEY and CDR2 SVGAGI. The ends lost 2 bases at V and 3 bases at J; junction bases unmatched: 4. The CDR3 covers 16 residues. For the CDR3, the DNA is TGTGCCAGCAGTTACCAGGCTAGCGGGGGCTACAATGAGCAGTTCTTC. Translation: CASSYQASGGYNEQFF.

The V and J genes are TRBV9 and TRBJ1-6; D is unclear. The germline gives CDR1 SGDLS, CDR2 YYNGEE. The CDR3 runs to 14 residues. Between the trimmed V and J ends, which lost 2 bases and 4 bases, there was a span of 7 bases. The CDR3 coding sequence is TGTGCCAGCAGCGTGCAGGCGTATAATTCACCCCTCCACTTT. Protein: CASSVQAYNSPLHF.

CDR3 sequence reads: CASSVVSGTGNTIYF. The CDR3 region has the DNA TGTGCCAGCAGCGTAGTGTCAGGGACTGGAAACACCATATATTTT. The V gene is TRBV9, the J gene TRBJ1-3, with TRBD1 as a possible D gene (5 bases). Per germline, CDR1 SGDLS and CDR2 YYNGEE. The CDR3 is made up of 15 amino acids. Trimming removed 0 bases at V and 2 bases at J, with 9 bases between.